A single sample is the source of the 9 T cell receptor beta chains below, sequenced in a study of CD8 T cells in ankylosing spondylitis (TCRdb year 2017). Preparation of the library involved 5' RACE. The instrument was an Illumina HiSeq 2500. TCRdb ran its own pipeline on the public reads, namely fastp trimming at Q25 and MiXCR clone calling, and kept in-frame beta chains. Each CDR3 protein appears once, grouped with its most common genes and DNA. In all, the sample holds about 400,000 distinct CDR3 sequences, and 20% to 25% of those were seen once. The top ten constitute 13% of the sample. The material sequenced was blood, either unsorted or a sorted T cell fraction (not recorded which). These TCRs come from a male donor with ankylosing spondylitis or in good health (not recorded which).

In its sample, this clonotype was seen many times. The chain joins TRBV12-3 or TRBV12-4 to TRBJ1-1, with D perhaps TRBD1 (5 bases). Trimming shortened V by 3 bases and J by 1 base, and 9 bases separated the two germline ends. The CDR3 extends over 14 amino acids. The CDR3 region is CASSLAGGNTEAFF. In DNA, the CDR3 is TGTGCCAGCAGTTTGGCCGGGGGGAACACTGAAGCTTTCTTT.

The chain employs TRBV11-2 and TRBJ2-1; a weak D match, TRBD2 (7 bases). The CDR3 is 13 residues long. Trimming stripped 5 bases from V and 6 bases from J, with 11 bases between. The germline V gene encodes CDR1 SGHAT and CDR2 FQNNGV. Here the CDR3 reads CASSRRGGNEQFF. The CDR3 bases are TGTGCCAGCAGCCGAAGGGGGGGCAATGAGCAGTTCTTC.

This clonotype was counted a few times. The J gene is TRBJ2-5, the V gene TRBV4-1, with 7 nucleotides matching TRBD2. CDR1 MGHRA and CDR2 YSYEKL come from the germline V gene. CDR3 length: 15 residues. The ends lost 4 bases at V and 5 bases at J; junction bases unmatched: 10. CDR3 in DNA: TGCGCCAGCAGCCCGTCGGGAGGCACGGGGGAGACCCAGTACTTC. This sequence encodes CASSPSGGTGETQYF.

This clonotype was seen a handful of times. The V gene is TRBV28, the J gene TRBJ2-7, with TRBD1 identical over 7 bases. J gave up 1 base and V 1 base, and 7 bases lay outside the gene matches. Germline V gives CDR1 MDHEN, CDR2 SYDVKM. CDR3 length: 16 amino acids. CDR3: CASSLYGQENSYEQYF. The CDR3 nucleotides read TGTGCCAGCAGTTTATACGGACAGGAAAATTCCTACGAGCAGTACTTC. The whole variable domain, remainder taken from reference TRBV28 and TRBJ2-7, is DVKVTQSSRYLVKRTGEKVFLECVQDMDHENMFWYRQDPGLGLRLIYFSYDVKMKEKGDIPEGYSVSREKKERFSLILESASTNQTSMYLCASSLYGQENSYEQYFGPGTRLTVT.

This clonotype was found a few times. The rearrangement joins TRBV2 to TRBJ2-1; the match to TRBD2 covers 12 bases. Germline-derived CDR1 and CDR2 are SNHLY and FYNNEI. V lost 1 base to trimming and J lost 1 base; unmatched junction nucleotides: 5. The CDR3 is 18 amino acids. CDR3 DNA sequence: TGTGCCAGCAGTGAAGGGCATGGGACTAGCGGGTCCTACAATGAGCAGTTCTTC. Amino acid sequence: CASSEGHGTSGSYNEQFF.

The chain employs TRBV20-1 and TRBJ2-7; 7 bases are a match to TRBD2. CDR1 is DFQATT and CDR2 is SNEGSKA in the germline V gene (reference sequence). The length of the CDR3 is 15 residues. Trimming removed 0 bases from V and 0 bases from J; junction bases left unmatched: 5. CDR3 residues: CSARDWAGVSYEQYF. The CDR3 bases are TGCAGTGCTAGAGATTGGGCGGGGGTCTCCTACGAGCAGTACTTC.

This clonotype was seen a few times. The chain uses TRBV6-5 and TRBJ2-5, with D maybe TRBD1 (6 bases). The germline CDR1 and CDR2 sequences are MNHEY and SVGAGI. CDR3 length: 15 amino acids. V was trimmed by 4 bases and J by 2 bases, leaving 14 bases between them. The CDR3 loop is CASSFSTGLQETQYF. The DNA of the CDR3 is TGTGCCAGCAGTTTCTCGACAGGTTTACAAGAGACCCAGTACTTC.

This sequence joins TRBV7-9 and TRBJ2-2, with 10 bases fitting TRBD2. Germline loops: CDR1 SEHNR, CDR2 FQNEAQ (reference sequence). V dropped 5 bases and J dropped 1; count of bases not matched to a gene: 4. The CDR3 has 16 amino acids. CDR3 residues: CASSPRLAGNTGELFF. In DNA form, the CDR3 reads TGTGCCAGCAGCCCCAGACTAGCGGGGAACACCGGGGAGCTGTTTTTT.

The chain recombines TRBV5-1 with TRBJ2-1; 12 bases line up with TRBD2. The ends lost 2 bases at V and 4 bases at J; junction bases unmatched: 10. Germline CDR1 SGHRS, CDR2 YFSETQ. The CDR3 extends over 18 amino acids. The CDR3 loop is CASSFPASGGAGYNEQFF. CDR3 nucleotide sequence: TGCGCCAGCAGCTTCCCGGCTAGCGGGGGGGCCGGGTACAATGAGCAGTTCTTC.